This TCR beta chain emerged from a study of blood T cells in healthy people across ages. For the study at large: About one barcoded TCR beta cDNA was captured per two T cells.

This clonotype was seen a few times. This CDR3 has 15 residues. Trimming pared 3 bases from V and 1 base from J, leaving 9 bases between. CDR1 SGHTA and CDR2 FQGNSA come from the germline V gene. A second PCR of about 6 to 11 cycles used a sample-barcoded 5' primer and a J-beta primer mix. MiXCR, applied by TCRdb to the 5' RACE reads, yields one record per CDR3 protein. The table shows around 1,900,000 distinct CDR3 sequences, with 39% occurring only once. This clonotype was obtained from a human donor in good health. The sequencing sample was made of blood. The chain combines TRBV7-2 with TRBJ2-2; no clear D gene. This CDR3 is CASSLLAQNTGELFF. CDR3 sequence (DNA): TGTGCCAGCAGCTTGCTCGCTCAGAACACCGGGGAGCTGTTTTTT.